This T cell receptor beta chain was found in a study of blood T cells in healthy people across ages. This CDR3 is 15 amino acids long. From germline, CDR1 is DFQATT and CDR2 SNEGSKA (reference sequence). A second PCR, run for roughly 7 to 12 cycles, used a sample-barcoded 5' primer plus a J-beta primer mix. Each CDR3 protein gets one entry after TCRdb re-called the 5' RACE reads with MiXCR. This sample has some 1.6 million distinct CDR3 sequences, with roughly 32% found just once. Comments on this clonotype: Its antigen is unidentified. At one boundary the junction diverges from the germline segment, which might be a read error.

Study-wide results and caveats: Among T cells, TCR beta diversity per million cells dropped roughly linearly as age rose. Comparison with aged donors showed that long-lived donors had more naive CD4+ cells and higher diversity.

The origin of this receptor is a woman in her twenties or thirties in good health. The chain joins TRBV20-1 to TRBJ2-1; D is uncertain. What was sequenced was blood. The CDR3 region has the DNA TGCAGTGCTGCCCCTTTGGTCCTTGTTTACAGTGAGCAGTTCTTC. This translates into CSAAPLVLVYSEQFF.